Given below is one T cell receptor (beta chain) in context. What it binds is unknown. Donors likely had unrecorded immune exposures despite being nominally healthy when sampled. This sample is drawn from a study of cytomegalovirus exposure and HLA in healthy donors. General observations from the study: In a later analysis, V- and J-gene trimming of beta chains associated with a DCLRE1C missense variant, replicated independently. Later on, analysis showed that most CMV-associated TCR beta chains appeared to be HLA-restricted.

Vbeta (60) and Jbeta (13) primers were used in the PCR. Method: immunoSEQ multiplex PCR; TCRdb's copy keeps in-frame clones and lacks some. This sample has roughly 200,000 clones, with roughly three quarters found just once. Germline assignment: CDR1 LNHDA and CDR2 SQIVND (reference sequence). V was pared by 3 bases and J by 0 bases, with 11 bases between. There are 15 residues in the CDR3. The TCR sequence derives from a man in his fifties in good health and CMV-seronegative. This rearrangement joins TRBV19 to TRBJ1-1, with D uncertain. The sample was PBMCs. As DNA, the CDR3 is TGTGCCAGTAGTATTTATGGGCAGTTGAACACTGAAGCTTTCTTT. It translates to CASSIYGQLNTEAFF.